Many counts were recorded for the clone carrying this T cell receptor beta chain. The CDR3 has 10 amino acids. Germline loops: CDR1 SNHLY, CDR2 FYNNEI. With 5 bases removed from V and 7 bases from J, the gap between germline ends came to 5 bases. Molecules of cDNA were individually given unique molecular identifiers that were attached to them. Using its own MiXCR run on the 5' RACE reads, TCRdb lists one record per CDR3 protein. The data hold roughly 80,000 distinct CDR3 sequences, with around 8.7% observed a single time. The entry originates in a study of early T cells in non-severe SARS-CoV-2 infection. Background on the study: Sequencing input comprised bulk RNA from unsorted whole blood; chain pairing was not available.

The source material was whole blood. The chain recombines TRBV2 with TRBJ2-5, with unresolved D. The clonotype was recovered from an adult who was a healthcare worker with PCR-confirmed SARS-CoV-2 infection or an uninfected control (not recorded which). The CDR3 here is CASSTGTQYF. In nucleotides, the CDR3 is TGTGCCAGCAGTACCGGGACCCAGTACTTC.